These T cell receptor beta chains were read from a single sample in a study of CD8+CD57+ T cells in acquired aplastic anemia. TCRdb re-derived calls from the reads in MiXCR, one entry per CDR3 protein. The table includes hundreds of thousands of distinct CDR3 sequences, approximately 55% detected once. Sequencing was done on a sample of sorted CD4+, CD8+, or CD8+CD57+ T cells (not recorded which) from PBMCs. All receptors derive from a human donor with severe aplastic anemia or a healthy control (not recorded which). Each CDR3 is given with its conserved first and last residue. Each record gives: V gene, D gene, clone size, J gene, CDR3 protein, CDR3 DNA. A D gene is named only where the DNA matches it firmly. Size tells how often a clone was seen (once, few, many) or the class of an expanded clone, and some rows leave it out.

>TRBV7-9|-|-|TRBJ2-5
CASSLVAPGQTQYF
TGTGCCAGCAGCTTGGTGGCCCCAGGCCAGACCCAGTACTTC
>TRBV25-1|TRBD2|-|TRBJ2-3
CASSEYSGLSTDTQYF
TGTGCCAGCAGTGAATACTCGGGACTAAGCACAGATACGCAGTATTTT
>TRBV20-1|TRBD2|-|TRBJ2-3
CSATGGLAGVDTQYF
TGCAGTGCGACAGGGGGACTAGCGGGGGTAGATACGCAGTATTTT
>TRBV7-3|TRBD2|-|TRBJ2-1
CASSLAGGNPNEQFF
TGTGCCAGCAGCTTAGCGGGGGGGAATCCGAATGAGCAGTTCTTC
>TRBV9|-|-|TRBJ2-7
CASSPPRGRGEYEQYF
TGTGCCAGCAGCCCTCCTAGGGGCAGGGGGGAGTACGAGCAGTACTTC
>TRBV7-6|-|-|TRBJ1-5
CASSSPEGEIKDQPQHF
TGTGCCAGCAGCTCCCCGGAGGGGGAGATTAAAGATCAGCCCCAGCATTTT
>TRBV5-8|TRBD1|many|TRBJ1-1
CASSPGQTNTEAFF
TGTGCCAGCAGCCCGGGACAGACGAACACTGAAGCTTTCTTT
>TRBV7-2|-|once|TRBJ2-7
CASSHIKSGGEQYF
TGTGCCAGCAGCCACATTAAGAGCGGAGGCGAGCAGTACTTC
>TRBV9|TRBD2|once|TRBJ2-5
CASSVRAGGSGEETQYF
TGTGCCAGCAGCGTACGGGCGGGGGGTTCCGGGGAAGAGACCCAGTACTTC
>TRBV7-9|-|once|TRBJ2-1
CASSRSGINEQFF
TGTGCCAGCAGCAGATCGGGGATAAATGAGCAGTTCTTC
>TRBV2|-|-|TRBJ2-1
CASSANYNGQFF
TGTGCCAGCAGTGCTAACTACAATGGGCAGTTCTTC
>TRBV6-1|TRBD1|-|TRBJ1-3
CASTGAVGENTIYF
TGTGCCAGTACAGGGGCGGTCGGTGAAAACACCATATATTTT
>TRBV11-2|-|many|TRBJ2-5
CASRSGTQETQYF
TGTGCCAGCCGTTCGGGGACCCAAGAGACCCAGTACTTC
>TRBV19|-|few|TRBJ2-7
CASGTGAYEQYF
TGTGCCAGTGGGACTGGCGCCTACGAGCAGTACTTC
>TRBV2|TRBD1|-|TRBJ1-2
CASSERGRGYTF
TGTGCCAGCAGTGAAAGGGGGCGAGGCTACACCTTC
>TRBV2|TRBD1|-|TRBJ2-2
CTSVRDRETRELFF
TGTACCAGCGTCCGGGACAGGGAAACCAGGGAGCTGTTTTTT
>TRBV5-5|-|-|TRBJ1-2
CASGKDNLNYGYTF
TGTGCCAGCGGGAAGGACAACTTAAACTATGGCTACACCTTC
>TRBV3-1|-|many|TRBJ1-1
CASSQGGTNTEAFF
TGTGCCAGCAGCCAAGGTGGAACCAACACTGAAGCTTTCTTT
>TRBV10-2|TRBD1|-|TRBJ2-5
CASNRDSQETQYF
TGCGCCAGCAACCGGGACAGTCAAGAGACCCAGTACTTC
>TRBV5-6|TRBD2|many|TRBJ2-2
CASSLAAGGRYTGELFF
TGTGCCAGCAGCTTAGCAGCGGGGGGGCGATACACCGGGGAGCTGTTTTTT
>TRBV19|-|-|TRBJ1-6
CASSLDRLLSPLHF
TGTGCCAGTAGTCTCGACAGGCTCCTTTCACCCCTCCACTTT
>TRBV2|-|-|TRBJ1-4
CASSEGAAATVLRGDEKLFF
TGTGCCAGCAGTGAAGGGGCGGCGGCGACAGTCCTACGGGGGGATGAAAAACTGTTTTTT
>TRBV5-8|-|many|TRBJ1-1
CASSLSLQRNTEAFF
TGTGCCAGCAGCTTATCCCTGCAGCGGAACACTGAAGCTTTCTTT
>TRBV20-1|-|-|TRBJ1-1
CSARLGHTEAFF
TGCAGTGCTAGGCTCGGACATACGGAAGCTTTCTTT
>TRBV15|-|-|TRBJ2-7
CATSRDRKGEQYF
TGTGCCACCAGCAGAGATCGAAAGGGAGAGCAGTACTTC
>TRBV9|-|-|TRBJ2-7
CASRPLGQGVGYEQYF
TGTGCCAGTCGCCCCCTAGGGCAGGGAGTCGGGTACGAGCAGTACTTC
>TRBV7-9|-|-|TRBJ1-1
CASSPSGVGNTEAFF
TGTGCCAGCAGCCCCTCGGGGGTGGGGAACACTGAAGCTTTCTTT
>TRBV19|TRBD1|-|TRBJ1-6
CASTDRGPDSPLYF
TGTGCCAGTACTGACAGGGGGCCAGATTCACCCCTCTACTTT
>TRBV9|-|-|TRBJ2-2
CASSVVGNTGELFF
TGTGCCAGCAGCGTAGTGGGGAACACCGGGGAGCTGTTTTTT
>TRBV20-1|-|many|TRBJ1-1
CSGMDQITEAFF
TGCAGTGGAATGGACCAAATCACTGAAGCTTTCTTT
>TRBV11-2|-|many|TRBJ1-6
CASSLAGFSPLHF
TGTGCCAGCAGCTTAGCAGGTTTTTCACCCCTCCACTTT
>TRBV12-3/TRBV12-4|-|many|TRBJ2-5
CASSLGLARTFQETQYF
TGTGCCAGCAGTTTAGGGCTAGCGAGGACATTCCAAGAGACCCAGTACTTC
>TRBV20-1|-|many|TRBJ2-5
CSAWGNQETQYF
TGCAGTGCCTGGGGTAACCAAGAGACCCAGTACTTC
>TRBV20-1|-|many|TRBJ1-6
CSARPGRENSPLHF
TGCAGTGCTAGACCGGGCAGGGAGAATTCACCCCTCCACTTT
>TRBV20-1|-|-|TRBJ2-1
CSARRIGLLGDNEQFF
TGCAGTGCTAGACGAATCGGACTTCTTGGGGACAATGAGCAGTTCTTC
>TRBV5-1|-|-|TRBJ1-6
CASSLAVRGGNSPLHF
TGCGCCAGCAGCTTGGCCGTAAGGGGGGGAAATTCACCCCTCCACTTT
>TRBV7-9|-|-|TRBJ1-2
CASSPGRGGSYGYTF
TGTGCCAGCAGCCCGGGCCGGGGTGGGAGCTATGGCTACACCTTC